This T cell receptor beta chain was sequenced in a study of blood T cell repertoires in COVID-19. Study background: COVID-19 samples from acute and convalescent phases originated in the United States, Italy and Spain.

The germline V and J ends were trimmed by 1 base and 3 bases, with 12 bases remaining between them. The length of the CDR3 is 15 residues. From germline, CDR1 is SGHDN and CDR2 FVKESK. In the source study's methods: Reference gene primer amplification gave nucleated cell count estimates. Measured with immunoSEQ multiplex PCR; TCRdb has only the in-frame clones, and not every one. The DNA was the basis for D and trimming; V, J and clone size are from that table. The sample records 300,000 to 400,000 clones, around 87% being singletons. This clone was seen a handful of times. The sequenced material came from peripheral blood. The chain recombines TRBV14 with TRBJ1-2, with a possible D match to TRBD1 (6 bases). The clonotype was recovered from a woman aged 55 to 70 with COVID-19, enrolled during active disease. The CDR3 nucleotides read TGTGCCAGCAGCCAAGTATTCCAGGGGCACTATGGCTACACCTTC. It encodes CASSQVFQGHYGYTF.